The 5 T cell receptor beta chains below all came from one sample that was sequenced in a study of T cells of healthy individuals. One entry per CDR3 protein results from TCRdb running MiXCR on the 5' RACE reads. This sample has 100,000 or so distinct CDR3 sequences, with around 17% found just once. Receptor source: a human donor in good health.

The CDR3 loop reads CASSQGASGSFYEQYF. CDR3 DNA: TGCGCCAGCAGCCAAGGAGCTAGCGGGAGCTTTTACGAGCAGTACTTC. The chain employs TRBV4-3 and TRBJ2-7, with 10 bases lining up with TRBD2. V lost 1 base to trimming and J lost 4 bases; unmatched junction nucleotides: 7. The CDR3 length is 16 residues. From germline, CDR1 is LGHNA and CDR2 YSLEER.

This clonotype was counted between two and nine times. The chain is built from TRBV2 and TRBJ2-1, with D possibly being TRBD2 (5 bases). Germline-derived CDR1 and CDR2 are SNHLY and FYNNEI. The length of the CDR3 is 13 residues. V was trimmed by 4 bases and J by 9 bases, leaving 13 bases between them. DNA of the CDR3: TGTGCCAGCAGTGTGGGCGGTGGAGGTGAGCAGTTCTTC. Amino acid sequence: CASSVGGGGEQFF. Complete variable domain (other parts from reference TRBV2 and TRBJ2-1): EPEVTQTPSHQVTQMGQEVILRCVPISNHLYFYWYRQILGQKVEFLVSFYNNEISEKSEIFDDQFSVERPDGSNFTLKIRSTKLEDSAMYFCASSVGGGGEQFFGPGTRLTVL.

This clonotype was counted ten times or more. The J gene is TRBJ2-7, the V gene TRBV10-3, with D perhaps matching TRBD1 (5 bases). This CDR3 comprises 16 residues. V was trimmed by 5 bases and J by 0 bases, leaving 17 bases between them. Germline V lookup: CDR1 ENHRY, CDR2 SYGVKD. DNA of the CDR3: TGTGCCATCAGTCCCATGGGTCAGGGTAGCTCCTACGAGCAGTACTTC. Translation: CAISPMGQGSSYEQYF.

In its sample, this clonotype was seen once. This sequence joins TRBV5-1 and TRBJ2-7; weak D call: TRBD1 (6 bases). Germline V gives CDR1 SGHRS, CDR2 YFSETQ. This CDR3 spans 13 amino acids. V lost 3 bases and J lost 6, with 13 bases in between. CDR3 in DNA: TGCGCCAGCAGCTCGGGATACAGGGTCGAGCAGTACTTC. Encoded protein: CASSSGYRVEQYF.

This clonotype was observed at least ten times. The V and J genes are TRBV21-1 and TRBJ2-7; the table names TRBD2, a call not compared with the DNA. TRBV21-1 is labeled a pseudogene. The CDR3 consists of 14 residues. DNA for the CDR3: TGTGCCTCCCTCCGGCGGATAGTCTGCTACGAGCAGTACTTC. It encodes CASLRRIVCYEQYF.